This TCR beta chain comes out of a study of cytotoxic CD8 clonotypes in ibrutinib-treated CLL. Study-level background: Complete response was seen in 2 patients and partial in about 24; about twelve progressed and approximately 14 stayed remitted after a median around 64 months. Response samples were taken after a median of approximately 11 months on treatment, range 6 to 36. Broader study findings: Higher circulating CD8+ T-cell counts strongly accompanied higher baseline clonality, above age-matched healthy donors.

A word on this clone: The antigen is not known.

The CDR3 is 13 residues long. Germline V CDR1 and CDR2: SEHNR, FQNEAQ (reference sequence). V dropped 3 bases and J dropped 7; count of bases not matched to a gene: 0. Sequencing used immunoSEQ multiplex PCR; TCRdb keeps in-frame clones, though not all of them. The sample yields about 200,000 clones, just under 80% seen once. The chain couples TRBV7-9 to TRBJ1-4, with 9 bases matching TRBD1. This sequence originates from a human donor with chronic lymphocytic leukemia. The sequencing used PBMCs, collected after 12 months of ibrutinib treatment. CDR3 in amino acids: CASSLDRGEKLFF. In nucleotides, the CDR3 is TGTGCCAGCAGCTTGGACAGGGGTGAAAAACTGTTTTTT.